This record covers a single TCR beta chain. The CDR3 spans 14 residues. Trimming cost V 1 base and J 7 bases, with 13 bases left between them. Germline values: CDR1 SGHTA, CDR2 FQGTGA. This sample is drawn from a study of blood T cell repertoires in COVID-19. TCRdb keeps only in-frame clones here, not all; method: immunoSEQ multiplex PCR. The sample holds about 140,000 clones, about four fifths seen once. The clonotype originates from a human donor in a cohort sampled during active COVID-19. The genes are TRBV7-3 and TRBJ1-2; TRBD1 is a possible D gene (6 bases). The sequenced material came from peripheral blood. Here the CDR3 reads CASSLSSGAGGYTF. Written as DNA, the CDR3 is TGTGCCAGCAGCTTAAGTTCAGGGGCTGGTGGCTACACCTTC.